This T cell receptor (beta chain) came from a study of T cell responses to AZD1222 COVID-19 vaccine. The study, taken as a whole, reports: A rise in Spike-specific TCR breadth and depth followed two AZD1222 doses. Baseline seropositivity occurred in only a handful of AZD1222 recipients.

A remark on this clone: What it binds is not known.

Data came from immunoSEQ multiplex PCR; TCRdb stores just in-frame clones and leaves some out. The table records roughly 67,000 clones, 80% to 90% of them present only once. The CDR3 has 13 amino acids. V lost 6 bases and J 2 bases, leaving 10 bases between the germline ends. This chain uses TRBV12-3 or TRBV12-4 with TRBJ1-1, with D unresolved. The receptor's source is an adult who received the AZD1222 COVID-19 vaccine. Sequencing was performed on peripheral blood, taken 28 days after the second AZD1222 dose. As DNA, the CDR3 is TGTGCCAGCAGCCTTACAGATAACACTGAAGCTTTCTTT. This translates into CASSLTDNTEAFF.